The 20 T cell receptor beta chains below were found in one sample sequenced in a study of tumor and adjacent non-tumor tissue in lung cancer. No cell sorting was done before RNA was extracted from the tissue. Three rounds of nested PCR, following a modified ARM-PCR protocol, produced the TCRbeta library. Via MiXCR, TCRdb re-called the multiplex PCR reads, giving one row per CDR3 protein. The sample lists fewer than 120,000 distinct CDR3 sequences; over 70% were seen once. Material: lung tumor tissue. The receptors here all came from a man aged 70 or older with non-small cell lung cancer.

This clonotype was counted a few times. The chain's CDR3 is CASSQDLPYEQYF. The CDR3 DNA follows: TGCGCCAGCAGCCAAGATCTGCCCTACGAGCAGTACTTC. This chain connects TRBV4-3 to TRBJ2-7; no firm D call. The ends were cut back, 0 bases at V and 2 bases at J, with 5 bases in the middle. Germline V gene sequence: CDR1 LGHNA, CDR2 YSLEER. This CDR3 has 13 residues.

This chain connects TRBV5-1 to TRBJ2-7; D possibly corresponds to TRBD2 (6 bases). Per germline, CDR1 SGHRS and CDR2 YFSETQ. The CDR3 sequence is 14 residues long. V lost 2 bases to trimming and J lost 3 bases, with 12 bases between them. The CDR3 coding sequence is TGCGCCAGCAGCTTAGGTCTAGCGATCTACGAGCAGTACTTC. Translation: CASSLGLAIYEQYF.

This clonotype has just a few counts. The rearrangement uses TRBV11-1 and TRBJ1-1; perhaps TRBD1 as D (5 bases). This CDR3 is 14 amino acids long. V lost 10 bases and J lost 1, with 16 bases in between. Germline V CDR1 and CDR2: SGHAT, FQDESV (reference sequence). This chain's CDR3 is CATVGGTTNTEAFF. CDR3 DNA sequence: TGTGCCACCGTGGGAGGGACCACGAACACTGAAGCTTTCTTT.

This clonotype was counted a single time. The CDR3 sequence: CARNLPVALEQYF. Written as DNA, the CDR3 is TGTGCCAGGAACTTACCAGTAGCTCTCGAGCAGTACTTC. V and J are TRBV11-2 and TRBJ2-7; no clear D gene. Germline assignment: CDR1 SGHAT and CDR2 FQNNGV. The V end lost 9 bases, the J end lost 6 bases, and 18 bases lay between the germline ends. The CDR3 runs to 13 residues. The variable domain in full, completed from reference TRBV11-2 and TRBJ2-7, reads EAGVAQSPRYKIIEKRQSVAFWCNPISGHATLYWYQQILGQGPKLLIQFQNNGVVDDSQLPKDRFSAERLKGVDSTLKIQPAKLEDSAVYLCARNLPVALEQYFGPGTRLTVT.

This clonotype is a singleton in its sample. The chain combines TRBV6-5 with TRBJ2-7, with 7 bases fitting TRBD2. Germline V gene data show CDR1 as MNHEY and CDR2 as SVGAGI. This CDR3 is built from 15 residues. The CDR3 nucleotides read TGTGTCGTCGGAAGGAGACTAGCAAGTTCTAACGAGCAGTACTTC. This codes for CVVGRRLASSNEQYF.

Of note for this clonotype: The germline gene is not matched at one end of the junction; a read error may be the cause. V is TRBV6-2 or TRBV6-3 and J is TRBJ2-7; a weak D match, TRBD1 (6 bases). Germline lookup yields CDR1 MNHEY and CDR2 SVGEGT. The CDR3 runs to 16 residues. CDR3 loop: CASSSKTGDTSYEQYF. The CDR3 region has the DNA TGTGCCAGCAGTTCGAAGACAGGCGACACTTCCTACGAGCAGTACTTT.

Comment on this clonotype: A read error may account for a junction end that differs from germline. V gene TRBV28 combines with J gene TRBJ2-5, with TRBD1 as a possible D gene (5 bases). CDR1 MDHEN and CDR2 SYDVKM come from the germline V gene. There are 17 residues in the CDR3. CDR3 coding DNA: TGTGCCAGCTGTTTAGGGTGGACACGGAAATCGCAAGAGACCCAGTACTTC. Translation: CASCLGWTRKSQETQYF.

The table lists this clonotype with a few counts. Germline and junction disagree at one end, which may indicate a read error. The chain joins TRBV4-1 to TRBJ2-7; possible D gene TRBD2, 5 bases. Germline CDR1 and CDR2: MGHRA and YSYEKL. The CDR3 covers 14 residues. DNA of the CDR3: TGCCCCAGCAACCAAGTTAGAGGGTTGGACGAGCAGTACTTC. This codes for CPSNQVRGLDEQYF.

Details on this clonotype: Relative to the germline gene, one junction end is altered; a read error may explain this. The chain has TRBV12-3 or TRBV12-4 and TRBJ2-1; possibly TRBD1 for D (6 bases). The CDR3 loop spans 17 amino acids. CDR3: CASNLGQPVTYHKEQFF. The CDR3 DNA reads as TGTGCCAGCAATTTAGGACAGCCGGTTACTTACCACAAGGAGCAGTTCTTC.

As regards this clonotype: Compared with germline, one end of the junction differs, possibly owing to a read error. The V call is TRBV11-2, the J call TRBJ2-7, with 7 bases matching TRBD1. Germline V gives CDR1 SGHAT, CDR2 FQNNGV. The CDR3 totals 14 residues. Written as DNA, the CDR3 is TGTGCCAGCAGCGGGGACAGCATAAGATACAAGCACTACTTC. Translated, it gives CASSGDSIRYKHYF.

Turning to this clonotype: A much larger clone differs from this one at a single base, so this may be a read error. The chain carries TRBV28 and TRBJ1-1, with D maybe TRBD1 (6 bases). The CDR3 length is 18 residues. The germline V gene encodes CDR1 MDHEN and CDR2 SYDVKM. V shed 6 bases and J shed 0 bases, with 23 bases lying between them. The CDR3 is CASRLPVPGVVMNTEAFF. The CDR3 nucleotides are TGTGCCAGCAGACTTCCTGTTCCAGGGGTGGTCATGAACACTGAAGCTTTCTTT.

This clonotype showed up just once. Likely a read error: the CDR3 ends without its conserved phenylalanine or tryptophan. This chain joins TRBV11-2 and TRBJ2-7, with 8 bases that match TRBD1. The CDR3 loop spans 15 amino acids. Germline V gene lookup returns CDR1 SGHAT and CDR2 FQNNGV. The J segment lost 2 bases and the V segment lost 5 bases, leaving 8 bases of the junction unmatched. In nucleotides, the CDR3 is TGTGCCAGCAGCCTATATCAGGGGGCCCCCTACGAGCAGTACTCC. Its translation is CASSLYQGAPYEQYS.

The chain employs TRBV6-5 and TRBJ2-3; D is possibly TRBD1 (6 bases). There are 12 residues in the CDR3. CDR1 is MNHEY, CDR2 SVGAGI, per germline. CDR3 in amino acids: CVSRGLTDTQYF. The CDR3 bases are TGTGTTAGCAGGGGCTTGACAGATACGCAGTATTTT.

About this clonotype: Here the CDR3 omits its conserved ending phenylalanine or tryptophan, so a read error is the likely source. This chain joins TRBV10-1 and TRBJ1-2, with D unclear. Germline V gene lookup returns CDR1 WNHNN and CDR2 SYGVQD (reference sequence). The CDR3 runs to 13 residues. CDR3 bases: TGTGCCAGCAGTGGTAACCGATACTATGGCTACACCTCC. It is translated as CASSGNRYYGYTS.

Turning to this clonotype: A junction end diverges from the germline sequence, so it may reflect a read error. The chain links TRBV11-3 to TRBJ2-3; TRBD1 agrees at 10 bases. The CDR3 contains 15 residues. CDR1 and CDR2 (germline): SGHNT, YENEEA. CDR3 amino acids: CTSSPRQGATDTQNF. The CDR3 DNA reads TGTACCAGCAGCCCAAGACAGGGGGCCACAGATACGCAGAATTTT.

With respect to this clonotype: At one of its ends the junction is not consistent with the germline gene, which may arise from a read error. The chain links TRBV10-1 to TRBJ2-2, with 8 bases matching TRBD1. Germline CDR1 is WNHNN and CDR2 is SYGVQD (reference sequence). The CDR3 length is 16 residues. In nucleotides, the CDR3 is TGCACCAGCAGTGGAAACAGGGGGTCGGTCATTGGGGAGTTGTTTTTT. Translated, it gives CTSSGNRGSVIGELFF.

In the case of this clonotype: A read error may produce the germline difference seen at one junction end. This chain's CDR3 is CASSLAQGMEQLF. The DNA for the CDR3 is TGTGCCAGCAGCTTAGCCCAGGGAATGGAGCAGCTCTTC. The chain is built from TRBV11-2 and TRBJ2-1; tentative D call: TRBD1 (5 bases). The CDR3 consists of 13 residues. Germline assignment: CDR1 SGHAT and CDR2 FQNNGV.

Only one count was recorded for this clonotype. Mismatch with germline at one junction end may stem from a read error. The chain combines TRBV20-1 with TRBJ2-3; D may correspond to TRBD1 or TRBD2 (5 bases each). The germline CDR1 and CDR2 sequences are DFQATT and SNEGSKA (reference sequence). The CDR3 loop spans 11 amino acids. This CDR3 is CSGVGEDTHYF. DNA of the CDR3: TGCAGTGGTGTGGGGGAAGATACGCACTATTTT.

On this clonotype itself: Sequence at one end of the junction differs from germline and may be a read error. The V call is TRBV5-5, the J call TRBJ1-5; D not resolved. Germline V gene data show CDR1 as SGHKS and CDR2 as YYEKEE (reference sequence). This CDR3 is built from 18 residues. The CDR3 bases are TGCGCCAACAGCTTGAATGGAGGGTTTGGGGTTAGCAATCAGCCCCAGCATTTT. It codes for CANSLNGGFGVSNQPQHF.

Note on this clonotype: At one end, the junction sequence differs from germline, possibly due to a read error. V gene TRBV12-3 or TRBV12-4 combines with J gene TRBJ1-2; D perhaps matches TRBD1 (6 bases). The CDR3 spans 13 residues. DNA of the CDR3: TGTACCAGCAATTTGACAGGAAGCTATGGCTACACCTTC. Translating gives CTSNLTGSYGYTF.